This TCR beta chain emerged from a study of T cell responses to AZD1222 COVID-19 vaccine. Study-level information: Second-dose timings of about 4 or about 12 weeks were pooled. Study findings and constraints: White British ancestry dominated among donors, who included more females, and clonal diversity was possibly underestimated. Spike-specific TCRs gained breadth and depth after people received two AZD1222 doses. Just six people given AZD1222 tested seropositive at baseline.

Notes on this clone: Its antigen is not known.

The repertoire was sequenced with immunoSEQ multiplex PCR; TCRdb's copy has only in-frame clones and lacks some. The sample holds over 110,000 clones; under 95% are singletons and the top ten take 5.1%. V was pared by 2 bases and J by 4 bases, with 17 bases between. Germline-derived CDR1 and CDR2 are SGHTA and FQGNSA. This CDR3 comprises 16 residues. This receptor was obtained from an adult in good health. This sequence joins TRBV7-2 and TRBJ1-2; tentative D call: TRBD1 (6 bases). The sequencing here drew on peripheral blood, taken on day 0 of AZD1222 vaccination. The CDR3 nucleotides are TGTGCCAGCAGCTTAAGTCCGGACAGCCAAACCTATGGCTACACCTTC. It specifies CASSLSPDSQTYGYTF.